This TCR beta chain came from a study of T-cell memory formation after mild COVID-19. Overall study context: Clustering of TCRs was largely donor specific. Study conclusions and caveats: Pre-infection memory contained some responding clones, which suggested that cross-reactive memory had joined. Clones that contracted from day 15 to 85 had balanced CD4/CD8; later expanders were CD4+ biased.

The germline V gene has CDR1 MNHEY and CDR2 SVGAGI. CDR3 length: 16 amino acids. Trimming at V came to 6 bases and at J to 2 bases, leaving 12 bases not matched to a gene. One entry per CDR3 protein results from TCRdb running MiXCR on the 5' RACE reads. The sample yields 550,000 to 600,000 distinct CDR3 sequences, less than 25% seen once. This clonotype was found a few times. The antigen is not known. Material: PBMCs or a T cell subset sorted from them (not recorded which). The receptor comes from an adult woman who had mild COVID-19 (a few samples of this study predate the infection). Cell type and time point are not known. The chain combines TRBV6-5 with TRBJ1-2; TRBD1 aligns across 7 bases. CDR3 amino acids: CASSFRASTGNYGYTF. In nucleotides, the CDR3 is TGTGCCAGCAGCTTCAGAGCCTCGACAGGGAACTATGGCTACACCTTC.